Listed below are T cell receptor beta chains from one sample, sequenced in a study of T-cell reconstitution after alpha-beta-depleted transplantation in children. In TCRdb, the PCR reads were re-called with MiXCR into one record per CDR3 protein. The sample gives 700,000 to 950,000 distinct CDR3 sequences, 15% to 20% of which show up once; approximately 5% is in the top ten. Sequencing used PBMCs, mostly from graft donor cells, obtained 360 days after TCRalphabeta/CD19-depleted stem cell transplant. The source is a male patient aged 10-17 years who had a stem cell transplant for acute lymphoblastic leukemia, so the T cells may come from the graft donor. Both conserved end residues are part of each CDR3. Clone size is given for some rows only: seen once, a few or many times, or a class if the clone is expanded.

clone_size j_call v_call cdr3_aa
few TRBJ2-1 TRBV5-1 CASSLTGTIYNEQFF
few TRBJ2-3 TRBV20-1 CSAQTSGRAADTQYF
. TRBJ2-7 TRBV20-1 CSGRQSSFYEQYF
few TRBJ2-5 TRBV12-3/TRBV12-4 CASSPGPPRETQYF
many TRBJ2-7 TRBV12-3/TRBV12-4 CASSLAGGLPSYEQYF
few TRBJ2-1 TRBV19 CASSRDYPKNNEQFF
. TRBJ1-4 TRBV15 CATSRNFATNEKLFF
few TRBJ2-7 TRBV10-3 CAISAGVGGGGSYEQYF
many TRBJ2-1 TRBV2 CASRVVYNEQFF
. TRBJ2-7 TRBV5-6 CASRQLAFLSYEQYF
. TRBJ2-7 TRBV12-3/TRBV12-4 CASSGGGGSYEQYF
few TRBJ1-5 TRBV5-1 CASSLAWQGLSNQPQHF
once TRBJ2-7 TRBV7-9 CASSLAERGTHYEQYF
. TRBJ2-5 TRBV12-3/TRBV12-4 CASNTKDRVQETQYF
. TRBJ2-1 TRBV4-1 CASSRTTSGISNEQFF
many TRBJ2-2 TRBV29-1 CSARGDTGELFF
. TRBJ2-5 TRBV11-2 CASSSPGMGGLATTLQETQYF
few TRBJ1-6 TRBV5-1 CASSSGADGAPLHF
. TRBJ1-3 TRBV11-1 CASSLPETGWGFSGNTIYF
few TRBJ2-1 TRBV7-9 CASSPSGTIGDEQFF
many TRBJ2-7 TRBV5-1 CASSLQGGYEQYF
few TRBJ2-6 TRBV21-1 CASSKGDSNSGANVLTF
few TRBJ2-3 TRBV29-1 CSVEGREGTDTQYF
. TRBJ2-1 TRBV15 CATSRGWSSYNEQFF
. TRBJ2-5 TRBV11-2 CASRPGTSQETQYF
. TRBJ1-2 TRBV20-1 CSASQIQPGYNYGYTF
few TRBJ2-2 TRBV5-1 CASMMGPMNTGELFF
many TRBJ1-5 TRBV12-3/TRBV12-4 CASSLTGSSNQPQHF
few TRBJ1-4 TRBV6-1 CASSGGRTVREKLFF
many TRBJ2-3 TRBV20-1 CSAWDSQLGTDTQYF
. TRBJ2-2 TRBV10-3 CAISEFPGALNTGELFF
few TRBJ2-7 TRBV7-9 CASSFSQLHAGYEQYF
many TRBJ2-7 TRBV5-1 CASSSGSYEQYF
. TRBJ1-4 TRBV7-3 CASSSYSNEKLFF
. TRBJ2-1 TRBV18 CASSPFGLAGNNEQFF
. TRBJ2-7 TRBV6-5 CASSYSSHEQYF
few TRBJ2-5 TRBV28 CASSDRGVTQYF
. TRBJ1-3 TRBV5-1 CASSLGDGPFSGNTIYF
. TRBJ2-7 TRBV20-1 CSARDWAGTTYEQYF
. TRBJ1-1 TRBV11-1 CASSLPSLKGAVLNTEAFF
. TRBJ2-7 TRBV7-2 CASSTSGTTGGEQYF
few TRBJ2-5 TRBV27 CASTPGTGGRETQYF
. TRBJ1-2 TRBV5-1 CASSLAGQGGYGYTF
. TRBJ1-1 TRBV6-4 CASRDQQLVNTEAFF
many TRBJ2-2 TRBV11-2 CASSLFRGASGTGELFF
many TRBJ2-1 TRBV12-3/TRBV12-4 CASSLTQGNEQFF
. TRBJ1-4 TRBV5-1 CASSLIPGQTNEKLFF
few TRBJ2-7 TRBV12-3/TRBV12-4 CASRAGGSGTNYEQYF
few TRBJ2-2 TRBV11-1 CASTLVFNTGELFF
once TRBJ2-5 TRBV29-1 CSAHAGTGLQETQYF
. TRBJ2-3 TRBV3-1 CASSERGSWADTQYF
. TRBJ1-2 TRBV12-5 CASGLVRQGQNYGYTF
many TRBJ2-1 TRBV29-1 CSVGYGTSGPF